The 20 T cell receptor beta chains presented below share a single source sample, sequenced in a study of T cell changes during pregnancy in multiple sclerosis. Measured with immunoSEQ multiplex PCR; TCRdb has only the in-frame clones, and not every one. The sample has tens of thousands of clones, 92% seen once. This specimen consisted of peripheral blood, obtained before pregnancy. The origin of the receptors is a female donor with multiple sclerosis, enrolled in a pregnancy study.

V is TRBV7-2 and J is TRBJ2-7, with TRBD1 matching over 9 bases. Germline assignment: CDR1 SGHTA and CDR2 FQGNSA. The CDR3 consists of 15 residues. The ends lost 0 bases at V and 5 bases at J; junction bases unmatched: 5. In nucleotides, the CDR3 is TGTGCCAGCAGCTTAGCCGGGACAGGGAACGACGAGCAGTACTTC. It translates to CASSLAGTGNDEQYF.

This chain connects TRBV4-3 to TRBJ2-1; 11 bases fit TRBD2. Per germline, CDR1 LGHNA and CDR2 YSLEER. There are 15 residues in the CDR3. The J segment lost 6 bases and the V segment lost 4 bases, leaving 5 bases of the junction unmatched. The CDR3 coding sequence is TGCGCCAGCAGCCGAACTAGCGGGAGTCTCAATGAGCAGTTCTTC. This codes for CASSRTSGSLNEQFF.

The chain couples TRBV9 to TRBJ2-3; the D gene is possibly TRBD1 (5 bases). Trimming took 0 bases from V and 3 from J, leaving 11 bases between them. In germline, CDR1 is SGDLS, CDR2 YYNGEE. CDR3 length: 15 residues. The DNA of the CDR3 is TGTGCCAGCAGCGTAGGGCTAGGGGTGACAGATACGCAGTATTTT. It is translated as CASSVGLGVTDTQYF.

The J gene is TRBJ2-5, the V gene TRBV20-1; D remains ambiguous. The germline V gene encodes CDR1 DFQATT and CDR2 SNEGSKA (reference sequence). The V end was cut by 6 bases, the J end by 5 bases, with 10 bases between. The CDR3 length is 11 residues. The CDR3 bases are TGCAGTGCCCTAGTTAGGGAGACCCAGTACTTC. Protein sequence: CSALVRETQYF.

The chain recombines TRBV28 with TRBJ2-1, with D possibly matching TRBD2 (5 bases). The V end was cut by 5 bases, the J end by 6 bases, with 20 bases between. The germline CDR1 and CDR2 sequences are MDHEN and SYDVKM. The CDR3 has 16 amino acids. CDR3 region: CASSPLGLGKGNEQFF. The CDR3 nucleotides are TGTGCCAGCAGTCCCCTCGGACTCGGAAAAGGCAATGAGCAGTTCTTC.

This clone was seen only once. The chain links TRBV5-1 to TRBJ2-5; unclear D gene. The CDR3 consists of 14 residues. V was shortened by 0 bases and J by 1 base, with 7 bases between the two germline ends. Germline V CDR1 and CDR2: SGHRS, YFSETQ. The CDR3 protein is CASSLEPGQETQYF. The CDR3 nucleotides read TGCGCCAGCAGCTTGGAACCAGGCCAAGAGACCCAGTACTTC.

The chain links TRBV19 to TRBJ1-2; possible D gene TRBD1, 5 bases. CDR1 is LNHDA and CDR2 is SQIVND in the germline V gene (reference sequence). This CDR3 has 13 amino acids. Trimming took 3 bases from V and 7 from J, leaving 12 bases between them. Here the CDR3 reads CASSMEGGVGYTF. The CDR3 DNA reads as TGTGCCAGTAGTATGGAAGGAGGGGTTGGCTACACCTTC.

The chain is built from TRBV6-6 and TRBJ2-5, with D possibly matching TRBD1 (6 bases). The CDR3 consists of 16 residues. The V end was cut by 3 bases, the J end by 2 bases, with 16 bases between. Germline V gene lookup returns CDR1 MNHNY and CDR2 SVGAGI (reference sequence). The CDR3 reads CASSYSGQTGQETQYF. The CDR3 nucleotides are TGTGCCAGCAGTTATTCCGGACAAACAGGGCAAGAGACCCAGTACTTC.

The V and J genes are TRBV18 and TRBJ2-1; possibly TRBD1 for D (6 bases). With 2 bases removed from V and 10 bases from J, the gap between germline ends came to 6 bases. Germline V lookup: CDR1 KGHSH, CDR2 LQKENI. This CDR3 comprises 11 residues. This CDR3 reads CASSPRGEQFF. Here the CDR3 DNA reads TGTGCCAGCTCACCAAGGGGGGAGCAGTTCTTC.

This sequence joins TRBV4-1 and TRBJ2-7; a weak D match, TRBD2 (6 bases). V lost 0 bases and J lost 0, with 12 bases in between. Germline V gene data show CDR1 as MGHRA and CDR2 as YSYEKL. The CDR3 extends over 16 amino acids. CDR3 amino acids: CASSQDSGTPSYEQYF. CDR3 nucleotide sequence: TGCGCCAGCAGCCAAGATAGCGGCACTCCCTCCTACGAGCAGTACTTC.

The CDR3 DNA follows: TGCGCCAGCAGCTTGGAACCAGCGGGAGGGCCGGATGAGCAGTTCTTC. Its translation is CASSLEPAGGPDEQFF. The genes are TRBV5-1 and TRBJ2-1, with 10 positions matching TRBD2. The CDR3 spans 16 residues. The germline V gene encodes CDR1 SGHRS and CDR2 YFSETQ. Losses at the gene ends were 0 bases for V and 8 bases for J; bases not matched to a gene: 8.

The chain uses TRBV4-1 and TRBJ1-2; D unclear. Germline CDR1 reads MGHRA; CDR2 reads YSYEKL. V was clipped by 1 base and J by 5 bases, with 8 bases between them. The CDR3 consists of 13 residues. The CDR3 coding sequence is TGCGCCAGCAGCCAAGCAACGGGATATGGCTACACCTTC. It translates to CASSQATGYGYTF.

This clone was seen only once. The genes are TRBV10-3 and TRBJ2-3; TRBD2 agrees at 8 bases. The CDR3 extends over 16 amino acids. V trimming: 0 bases; J trimming: 2 bases; junction bases outside the gene matches: 4. Germline V gene data show CDR1 as ENHRY and CDR2 as SYGVKD. CDR3 coding DNA: TGTGCCATCAGTGAGTCGGGTAGCGGGGTCACAGATACGCAGTATTTT. This sequence encodes CAISESGSGVTDTQYF.

V and J are TRBV4-3 and TRBJ1-2; D is unclear. The CDR3 contains 17 residues. Germline CDR1 is LGHNA and CDR2 is YSLEER. Trimming left V 1 base short and J 7 bases short, with 22 bases between. The CDR3 region is CASSQVLGVGRALGYTF. CDR3 bases: TGCGCCAGCAGCCAAGTACTCGGGGTCGGGAGGGCCCTTGGCTACACCTTC.

V and J are TRBV28 and TRBJ1-5; perhaps TRBD1 as D (6 bases). Germline assignment: CDR1 MDHEN and CDR2 SYDVKM. The length of the CDR3 is 14 residues. The V end lost 2 bases, the J end lost 4 bases, and 9 bases lay between the germline ends. The CDR3 reads CASSLQGQNQPQHF. CDR3 nucleotides: TGTGCCAGCAGTTTACAGGGGCAAAATCAGCCCCAGCATTTT.

This clone is a singleton in its sample. J is TRBJ1-2 and V is TRBV5-6; 10 bases line up with TRBD1. This CDR3 is 15 amino acids long. Germline trimming cut 4 bases from V and 6 bases from J; bases unmatched to any gene: 9. The germline V gene has CDR1 SGHDT and CDR2 YYEEEE. The CDR3 sequence is CASSLRDRGFHGYTF. The DNA of the CDR3 is TGTGCCAGCAGCCTCCGGGACAGGGGATTCCATGGCTACACCTTC. The whole variable domain, remainder taken from reference TRBV5-6 and TRBJ1-2, is DAGVTQSPTHLIKTRGQQVTLRCSPKSGHDTVSWYQQALGQGPQFIFQYYEEEERQRGNFPDRFSGHQFPNYSSELNVNALLLGDSALYLCASSLRDRGFHGYTFGSGTRLTVV.

J is TRBJ1-5 and V is TRBV19, with D perhaps TRBD1 (5 bases). Looked up from germline, CDR1 is LNHDA and CDR2 is SQIVND (reference sequence). This CDR3 has 14 amino acids. The V gene lost 4 bases and the J gene lost 4 bases, with 11 bases spanning the gap. CDR3 nucleotide sequence: TGTGCCAGTAGTAGCAGGGTGAGGAATCAGCCCCAGCATTTT. Its protein is CASSSRVRNQPQHF.

This clone was detected only once. The V call is TRBV19, the J call TRBJ2-7; 8 bases are shared with TRBD1. The CDR3 is made up of 14 amino acids. J gave up 2 bases and V 2 bases, and 2 bases lay outside the gene matches. In germline, CDR1 is LNHDA, CDR2 SQIVND (reference sequence). The CDR3 spells CASSIRQGTYEQYF. CDR3 coding DNA: TGTGCCAGTAGTATACGACAGGGGACCTACGAGCAGTACTTC.

This sequence joins TRBV7-9 and TRBJ1-4; 7 bases match TRBD1. Germline CDR1 reads SEHNR; CDR2 reads FQNEAQ (reference sequence). Unmatched junction bases numbered 2, after V lost 4 bases and J lost 3 bases. The CDR3 is 14 residues long. CDR3 coding DNA: TGTGCCAGCAGCTCCGGGACAGCTAATGAAAAACTGTTTTTT. Protein sequence: CASSSGTANEKLFF.

The chain carries TRBV6-5 and TRBJ2-7; D call uncertain. The CDR3 covers 14 residues. The ends were cut back, 2 bases at V and 1 base at J, with 9 bases in the middle. Germline V gene data show CDR1 as MNHEY and CDR2 as SVGAGI. For the CDR3, the DNA is TGTGCCAGCAGTTACCTGCCAGGATCCTACGAGCAGTACTTC. Translation gives CASSYLPGSYEQYF.